A single sample gave rise to the 17 T cell receptor beta chains below, sequenced in a study of blood T cell repertoires in COVID-19. The assay was immunoSEQ multiplex PCR, and TCRdb's table has in-frame clones only and misses some. The sample lists about 260,000 clones, 87% occurring once. Specimen: peripheral blood. Receptor source: a woman aged 40 to 50 who had recovered from COVID-19.

V gene TRBV6-5 combines with J gene TRBJ2-7; 10 nucleotides agree with TRBD1. The trim removed 0 bases at V and 5 bases at J, leaving 4 bases unmatched. CDR3 length: 15 residues. Germline loops: CDR1 MNHEY, CDR2 SVGAGI. The CDR3 sequence: CASSYSRDRGNEQYF. For the CDR3, the DNA is TGTGCCAGCAGTTACTCGCGGGACAGGGGTAACGAGCAGTACTTC.

This sequence joins TRBV7-6 and TRBJ2-2, with 8 bases fitting TRBD1. The length of the CDR3 is 15 residues. Germline V gene data show CDR1 as SGHVS and CDR2 as FNYEAQ. After removal of 6 bases from V and 8 bases from J, the junction contained 11 bases not matched to a gene. The CDR3 coding sequence is TGTGCCAGCAGTTTCAGGGGGCGCGTTGAAGGGGAGCTGTTTTTT. Amino acids: CASSFRGRVEGELFF.

V usage is TRBV2 and J usage is TRBJ1-1; D is unresolved. CDR1 and CDR2 from the germline V gene are SNHLY and FYNNEI. CDR3 length: 16 amino acids. Trimming stripped 2 bases from V and 9 bases from J, with 22 bases between. The CDR3 region is CASSEPGGREGGQAFF. As DNA, the CDR3 is TGTGCCAGCAGTGAACCTGGTGGGAGGGAGGGAGGGCAAGCTTTCTTT.

V is TRBV5-1 and J is TRBJ2-1; 8 bases line up with TRBD2. The ends lost 2 bases at V and 0 bases at J; junction bases unmatched: 7. Germline assignment: CDR1 SGHRS and CDR2 YFSETQ. The CDR3 has 17 residues. The CDR3 nucleotides read TGCGCCAGCAGCTTCAAAGCGGGGGCCAGCTCCTACAATGAGCAGTTCTTC. Encoded protein: CASSFKAGASSYNEQFF.

This clone was detected once. The chain links TRBV27 to TRBJ1-6, with D hard to call. Germline V CDR1 and CDR2: MNHEY, SMNVEV (reference sequence). V shed 6 bases and J shed 0 bases, with 15 bases lying between them. There are 17 residues in the CDR3. The CDR3, as DNA: TGTGCCAGCAGGTTGGAGGGATCGGGCTCCTATAATTCACCCCTCCACTTT. Residues: CASRLEGSGSYNSPLHF.

This clone was found once. The V call is TRBV4-3, the J call TRBJ1-2; TRBD1 is a possible D gene (5 bases). In germline, CDR1 is LGHNA, CDR2 YSLEER. The CDR3 sequence is 19 residues long. V lost 3 bases, J lost 4 bases, and 27 bases lay in between. Here the CDR3 reads CASSQDTRTGGMGLYGYTF. In DNA form, the CDR3 reads TGCGCCAGCAGCCAGGATACCCGGACTGGAGGAATGGGACTCTATGGCTACACCTTC.

J is TRBJ2-1 and V is TRBV6-5; 9 positions agree with TRBD2. This CDR3 has 15 residues. V dropped 6 bases and J dropped 6; count of bases not matched to a gene: 9. Germline CDR1 reads MNHEY; CDR2 reads SVGAGI. The CDR3: CASRMGLAFLNEQFF. Here the CDR3 DNA reads TGTGCCAGCAGGATGGGACTAGCTTTCCTCAATGAGCAGTTCTTC.

The genes are TRBV6-2 or TRBV6-3 and TRBJ2-7, with 9 bases identical to TRBD1. Germline V gives CDR1 MNHEY, CDR2 SVGEGT. J lost 3 bases, V lost 5 bases, and 8 bases had no gene match. The CDR3 has 15 amino acids. The CDR3 sequence is CASSRRQGVRYEQYF. CDR3 nucleotides: TGTGCCAGCAGTCGTAGACAGGGGGTGCGCTACGAGCAGTACTTC.

The gene calls are TRBV2 and TRBJ2-4, with 13 bases fitting TRBD2. The germline V gene encodes CDR1 SNHLY and CDR2 FYNNEI. The CDR3 totals 19 residues. The J segment lost 6 bases and the V segment lost 6 bases, leaving 17 bases of the junction unmatched. The CDR3 DNA reads as TGTGCCAGCAGGGGGACTAGCGGGGCCCCTTTTAGCCGGGGAAACATTCAGTACTTC. Translated, it gives CASRGTSGAPFSRGNIQYF. Full variable domain (outside the CDR3, taken from reference TRBV2 and TRBJ2-4): EPEVTQTPSHQVTQMGQEVILRCVPISNHLYFYWYRQILGQKVEFLVSFYNNEISEKSEIFDDQFSVERPDGSNFTLKIRSTKLEDSAMYFCASRGTSGAPFSRGNIQYFGAGTRLSVL.

In the case of this clone: At the DNA level, this CDR3 is encoded by other sequences in the same sample as well. The chain carries TRBV9 and TRBJ2-1, with 8 positions matching TRBD2. The junction had 3 bases not matched to a gene; V was cut back by 0 bases and J by 4 bases. Germline V gene data show CDR1 as SGDLS and CDR2 as YYNGEE. The CDR3 covers 15 residues. The CDR3 DNA reads TGTGCCAGCAGCGTAGACGGGGGGGCGTACAATGAGCAGTTCTTC. This sequence encodes CASSVDGGAYNEQFF.

This clone was detected once. The chain is built from TRBV9 and TRBJ1-3; 9 nucleotides line up with TRBD1. Germline CDR1 and CDR2: SGDLS and YYNGEE. The CDR3 is made up of 14 amino acids. Unmatched junction bases numbered 7, after V lost 4 bases and J lost 8 bases. The CDR3 region is CASSPRTGVDTIYF. The CDR3 DNA reads as TGTGCCAGCAGCCCGAGGACAGGGGTCGACACCATATATTTT.

This clone was observed at least ten times. The gene calls are TRBV19 and TRBJ1-6; TRBD1 is a possible D gene (5 bases). V shed 5 bases and J shed 8 bases, with 13 bases lying between them. This CDR3 contains 14 residues. Looked up from germline, CDR1 is LNHDA and CDR2 is SQIVND (reference sequence). The CDR3 DNA sequence: TGTGCCAGTAGTTCGGGACTCTGGTATTCACCCCTCCACTTT. Protein: CASSSGLWYSPLHF.

J is TRBJ1-5 and V is TRBV5-1; possibly TRBD1 for D (6 bases). Germline V gene lookup returns CDR1 SGHRS and CDR2 YFSETQ. The CDR3 covers 15 residues. The V end lost 1 base, the J end lost 2 bases, and 10 bases lay between the germline ends. The CDR3 DNA sequence: TGCGCCAGCAGCTTGCTGGGGGCCGGCAATCAGCCCCAGCATTTT. It codes for CASSLLGAGNQPQHF.

The V gene is TRBV14, the J gene TRBJ1-6, with 7 nucleotides matching TRBD1. V lost 3 bases, J lost 10 bases, and 9 bases stayed unmatched. This CDR3 region has 15 residues. The germline V gene encodes CDR1 SGHDN and CDR2 FVKESK. DNA for the CDR3: TGTGCCAGCAGCCAGGGACAGTTTAGTGGGTCACCCCTCCACTTT. It yields the protein CASSQGQFSGSPLHF.

The gene calls are TRBV5-6 and TRBJ1-1; TRBD1 matches at 8 bases. Trimming at V came to 4 bases and at J to 3 bases, leaving 11 bases not matched to a gene. The germline V gene encodes CDR1 SGHDT and CDR2 YYEEEE. The CDR3 runs 16 residues. In DNA form, the CDR3 reads TGTGCCAGCAGCAGGGCAGGGGGCAGTTCGTACACTGAAGCTTTCTTT. As protein: CASSRAGGSSYTEAFF.

The chain combines TRBV6-6 with TRBJ2-1, with D possibly matching TRBD2 (6 bases). The CDR3 runs to 14 residues. Germline values: CDR1 MNHNY, CDR2 SVGAGI (reference sequence). V was trimmed by 5 bases and J by 6 bases, leaving 14 bases between them. The DNA of the CDR3 is TGTGCCAGCAGTCGTCTGGGACTCACCAATGAGCAGTTCTTC. Translation gives CASSRLGLTNEQFF.

The V and J genes are TRBV7-6 and TRBJ1-3, with TRBD1 matching over 7 bases. Germline V gives CDR1 SGHVS, CDR2 FNYEAQ. The length of the CDR3 is 17 residues. J lost 0 bases, V lost 2 bases, and 7 bases had no gene match. The CDR3 sequence: CASSLSWGQRSGNTIYF. The CDR3 coding sequence is TGTGCCAGCAGCTTATCCTGGGGACAGCGCTCTGGAAACACCATATATTTT.